This T cell receptor beta chain was captured by sequencing in a study of cytomegalovirus exposure and HLA in healthy donors. On this clone itself: The target antigen is unknown.

Germline CDR1 SGHTA, CDR2 FQGNSA. The trim removed 2 bases at V and 9 bases at J, leaving 6 bases unmatched. This CDR3 region has 15 residues. Study outcomes and limitations: Productive status was seen about 87% or about 30% of the time for most TCR beta V segments in an earlier analysis.

Vbeta (60) and Jbeta (13) primers were used in the PCR. Here immunoSEQ multiplex PCR was the method, and the copy in TCRdb shows in-frame clones only, minus some. The repertoire holds some 150,000 clones, roughly 76% seen once, with under 3% in the top ten. The origin of this receptor is a woman aged 25 to 39 in good health and CMV-seronegative. Sequencing was carried out using PBMCs. The rearrangement uses TRBV7-2 and TRBJ2-4; 11 bases are shared with TRBD2. The CDR3 loop reads CASSLQGLAGFIQYF. CDR3 coding DNA: TGTGCCAGCAGCTTACAAGGACTAGCGGGCTTCATTCAGTACTTC.